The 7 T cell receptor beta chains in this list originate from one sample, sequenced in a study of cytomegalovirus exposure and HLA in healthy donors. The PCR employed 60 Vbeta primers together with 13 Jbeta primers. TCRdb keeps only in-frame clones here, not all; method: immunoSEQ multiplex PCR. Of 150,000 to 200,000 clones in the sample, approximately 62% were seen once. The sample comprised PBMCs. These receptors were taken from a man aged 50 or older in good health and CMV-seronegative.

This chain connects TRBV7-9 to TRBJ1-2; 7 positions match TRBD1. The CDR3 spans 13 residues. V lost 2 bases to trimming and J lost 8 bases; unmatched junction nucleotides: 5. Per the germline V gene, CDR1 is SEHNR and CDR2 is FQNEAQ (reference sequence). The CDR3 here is CASSLLQGNGYTF. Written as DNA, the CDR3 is TGTGCCAGCAGCTTACTACAGGGGAACGGCTACACCTTC.

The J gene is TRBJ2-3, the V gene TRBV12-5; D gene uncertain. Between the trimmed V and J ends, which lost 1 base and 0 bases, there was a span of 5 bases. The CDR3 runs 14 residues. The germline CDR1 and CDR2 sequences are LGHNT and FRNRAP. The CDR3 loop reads CASGLGQSTDTQYF. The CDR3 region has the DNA TGTGCTAGTGGTTTGGGGCAAAGCACAGATACGCAGTATTTT.

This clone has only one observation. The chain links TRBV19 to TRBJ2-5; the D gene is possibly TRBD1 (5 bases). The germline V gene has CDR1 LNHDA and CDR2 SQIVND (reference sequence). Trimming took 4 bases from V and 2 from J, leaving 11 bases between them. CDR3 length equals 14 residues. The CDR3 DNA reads TGTGCCAGTAGTAAAGTGGACACGCAAGAGACCCAGTACTTC. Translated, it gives CASSKVDTQETQYF.

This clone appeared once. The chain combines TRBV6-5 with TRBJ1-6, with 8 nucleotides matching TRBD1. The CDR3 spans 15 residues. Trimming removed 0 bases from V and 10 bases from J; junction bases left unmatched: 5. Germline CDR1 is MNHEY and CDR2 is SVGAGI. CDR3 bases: TGTGCCAGCAGTTACTCCGACAGGGGAGAATCACCCCTCCACTTT. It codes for CASSYSDRGESPLHF.

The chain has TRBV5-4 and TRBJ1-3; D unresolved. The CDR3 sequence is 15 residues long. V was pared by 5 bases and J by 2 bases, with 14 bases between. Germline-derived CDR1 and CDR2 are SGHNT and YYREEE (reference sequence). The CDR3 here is CASSGGLGPGNTIYF. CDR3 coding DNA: TGTGCCAGCAGTGGAGGGCTCGGACCTGGAAACACCATATATTTT.

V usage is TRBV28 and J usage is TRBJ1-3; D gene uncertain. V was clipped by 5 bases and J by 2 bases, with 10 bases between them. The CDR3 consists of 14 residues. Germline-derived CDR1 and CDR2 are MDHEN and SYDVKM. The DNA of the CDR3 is TGTGCCAGCAGTACGGGTCATACTGGAAACACCATATATTTT. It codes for CASSTGHTGNTIYF.

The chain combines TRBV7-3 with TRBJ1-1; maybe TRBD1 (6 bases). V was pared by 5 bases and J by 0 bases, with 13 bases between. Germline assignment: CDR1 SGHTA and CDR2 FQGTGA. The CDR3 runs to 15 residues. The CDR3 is CASSPGEGMNTEAFF. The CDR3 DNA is TGTGCCAGCAGCCCAGGGGAGGGTATGAACACTGAAGCTTTCTTT.